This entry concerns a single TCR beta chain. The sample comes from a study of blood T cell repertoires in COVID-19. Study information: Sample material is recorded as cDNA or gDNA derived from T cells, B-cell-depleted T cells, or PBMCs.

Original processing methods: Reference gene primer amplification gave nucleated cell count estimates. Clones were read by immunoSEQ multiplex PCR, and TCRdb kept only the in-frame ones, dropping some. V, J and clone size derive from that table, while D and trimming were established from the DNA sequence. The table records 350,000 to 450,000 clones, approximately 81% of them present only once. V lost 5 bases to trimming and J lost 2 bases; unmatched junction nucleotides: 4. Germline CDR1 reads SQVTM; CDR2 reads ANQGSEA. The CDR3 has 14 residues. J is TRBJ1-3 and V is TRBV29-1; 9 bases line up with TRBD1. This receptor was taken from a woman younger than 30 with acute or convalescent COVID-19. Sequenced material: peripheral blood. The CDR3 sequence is CSVRDREAGNTIYF. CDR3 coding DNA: TGCAGCGTTAGGGACAGGGAGGCTGGAAACACCATATATTTT.